What follows are 10 T cell receptor beta chains derived from one specimen sequenced in a study of T cells after yellow fever vaccination. One entry per CDR3 protein, called by TCRdb with MiXCR from the 5' RACE reads. Of a few hundred thousand distinct CDR3 sequences in the sample, 11% are singletons; the top ten hold roughly 18%. The sample was PBMCs, taken on the day of the first yellow fever vaccination. The origin of the receptors is a man aged 18 to 29 who received the YFV17D yellow fever vaccine.

The chain recombines TRBV12-3 or TRBV12-4 with TRBJ2-5; 10 nucleotides agree with TRBD1. V was pared by 6 bases and J by 7 bases, with 23 bases of the junction left unmatched. The CDR3 is made up of 19 amino acids. The chain's CDR3 is CASRDRDRGPKSTKRTQYF. The DNA for the CDR3 is TGTGCCAGCAGGGACCGGGACAGGGGCCCAAAGTCGACAAAAAGGACCCAGTACTTC.

The chain recombines TRBV4-2 with TRBJ2-2, with D possibly being TRBD1 (6 bases). The CDR3 covers 18 residues. Germline V gives CDR1 LGHNA, CDR2 YNFKEQ. The V gene lost 4 bases and the J gene lost 3 bases, with 21 bases spanning the gap. The CDR3 nucleotides read TGTGCCAGCAGCCCGGCCGGGCAAGGGGGTTCAGACACCGGGGAGCTGTTTTTT. This codes for CASSPAGQGGSDTGELFF.

This clonotype came up many times. This rearrangement joins TRBV4-2 to TRBJ2-5; D unresolved. V lost 1 base and J lost 5, with 11 bases in between. CDR1 and CDR2 (germline): LGHNA, YNFKEQ. The CDR3 contains 14 residues. CDR3 sequence: CASSQGGIEETQYF. CDR3 bases: TGTGCCAGCAGCCAAGGGGGTATAGAGGAGACCCAGTACTTC.

The V call is TRBV27, the J call TRBJ2-2, with D unclear. The CDR3 consists of 17 residues. V lost 5 bases to trimming and J lost 4 bases, with 20 bases between them. Germline loops: CDR1 MNHEY, CDR2 SMNVEV (reference sequence). Here the CDR3 DNA reads TGTGCCAGCAGTAAACCCCAACTTTATATTACCACCGGGGAGCTGTTTTTT. Residues: CASSKPQLYITTGELFF.

The table lists this clonotype with many counts. The rearrangement joins TRBV20-1 to TRBJ2-4; D is uncertain. The CDR3 sequence is 14 residues long. The germline gives CDR1 DFQATT, CDR2 SNEGSKA (reference sequence). V was pared by 3 bases and J by 0 bases, with 9 bases between. The CDR3 region has the DNA TGCAGTGCTAGCCCAGCACTAGCCAAAAACATTCAGTACTTC. This codes for CSASPALAKNIQYF.

This clonotype occurred a few times. The gene calls are TRBV5-6 and TRBJ1-5; D gene uncertain. CDR1 is SGHDT and CDR2 is YYEEEE in the germline V gene. The CDR3 has 14 amino acids. Trimming shortened V by 0 bases and J by 5 bases, and 9 bases separated the two germline ends. CDR3 sequence reads: CASSLGQAHQPQHF. The DNA of the CDR3 is TGTGCCAGCAGCTTGGGGCAGGCACATCAGCCCCAGCATTTT. The entire variable domain, with the rest obtained from reference TRBV5-6 and TRBJ1-5, is as follows: DAGVTQSPTHLIKTRGQQVTLRCSPKSGHDTVSWYQQALGQGPQFIFQYYEEEERQRGNFPDRFSGHQFPNYSSELNVNALLLGDSALYLCASSLGQAHQPQHFGDGTRLSIL.

In its sample, this clonotype was seen a few times. The V call is TRBV13, the J call TRBJ2-7, with D tentatively TRBD2 (6 bases). The CDR3 has 15 amino acids. The germline V and J ends were trimmed by 2 bases and 2 bases, with 13 bases remaining between them. Germline lookup yields CDR1 PRHDT and CDR2 FYEKMQ (reference sequence). In nucleotides, the CDR3 is TGTGCCAGCAGCTTATCGGCAGGGAGGACCTACGAGCAGTACTTC. Translation: CASSLSAGRTYEQYF.

J is TRBJ1-2 and V is TRBV12-3 or TRBV12-4; D ambiguous. This CDR3 has 14 residues. With 5 bases removed from V and 8 bases from J, the gap between germline ends came to 18 bases. The CDR3 reads CASSPGMGSLGYTF. For the CDR3, the DNA is TGTGCCAGCAGTCCCGGTATGGGTTCTCTCGGCTACACCTTC.

The CDR3 DNA reads TGTGCCAGCAGTAAGGGGGGCTCTCTCTATGGCTACACCTTC. Its translation is CASSKGGSLYGYTF. The J gene is TRBJ1-2, the V gene TRBV5-5; D perhaps matches TRBD1 (6 bases). Trimming shortened V by 5 bases and J by 4 bases, and 15 bases separated the two germline ends. Germline V gives CDR1 SGHKS, CDR2 YYEKEE (reference sequence). This CDR3 comprises 14 residues.

V gene TRBV6-1 combines with J gene TRBJ2-2; a weak D match, TRBD1 (5 bases). Trimming cost V 5 bases and J 1 base, with 11 bases left between them. The CDR3 sequence is 15 residues long. Germline-derived CDR1 and CDR2 are MNHNS and SASEGT. CDR3 sequence reads: CASSPAGLNTGELFF. Written as DNA, the CDR3 is TGTGCCAGCAGTCCCGCAGGGTTGAACACCGGGGAGCTGTTTTTT.